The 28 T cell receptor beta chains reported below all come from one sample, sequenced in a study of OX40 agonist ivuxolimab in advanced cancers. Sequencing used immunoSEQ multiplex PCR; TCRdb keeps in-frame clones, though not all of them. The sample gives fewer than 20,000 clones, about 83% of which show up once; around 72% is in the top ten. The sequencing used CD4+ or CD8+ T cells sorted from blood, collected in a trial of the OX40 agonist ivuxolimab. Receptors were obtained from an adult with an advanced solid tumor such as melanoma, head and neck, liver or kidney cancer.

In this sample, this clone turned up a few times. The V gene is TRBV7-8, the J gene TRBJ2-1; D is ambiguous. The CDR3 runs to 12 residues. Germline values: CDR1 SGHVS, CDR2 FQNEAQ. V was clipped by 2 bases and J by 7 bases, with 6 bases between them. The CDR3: CASSLTGNEQFF. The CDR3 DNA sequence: TGTGCCAGCAGCTTAACCGGAAATGAGCAGTTCTTC.

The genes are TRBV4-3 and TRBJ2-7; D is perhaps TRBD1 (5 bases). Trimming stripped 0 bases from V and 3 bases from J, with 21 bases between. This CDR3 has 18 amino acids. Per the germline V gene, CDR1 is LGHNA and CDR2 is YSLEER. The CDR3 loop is CASSQDLHFRQGHYEQYF. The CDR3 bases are TGCGCCAGCAGCCAAGACCTCCACTTCAGGCAGGGCCACTACGAGCAGTACTTC.

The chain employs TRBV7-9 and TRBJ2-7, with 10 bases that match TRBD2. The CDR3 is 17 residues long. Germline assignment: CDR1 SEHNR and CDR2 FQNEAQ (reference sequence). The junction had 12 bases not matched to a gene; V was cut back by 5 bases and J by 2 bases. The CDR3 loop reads CASSGGLAVLNPYEQYF. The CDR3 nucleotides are TGTGCCAGCAGCGGCGGACTAGCGGTCCTCAACCCCTACGAGCAGTACTTC.

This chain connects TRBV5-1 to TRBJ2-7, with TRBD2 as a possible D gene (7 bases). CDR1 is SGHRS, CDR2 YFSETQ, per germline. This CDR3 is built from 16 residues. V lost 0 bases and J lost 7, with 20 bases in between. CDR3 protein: CASSLARGGGAYEQYF. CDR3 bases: TGCGCCAGCAGCTTGGCCAGGGGCGGGGGCGCATATGAGCAGTACTTC. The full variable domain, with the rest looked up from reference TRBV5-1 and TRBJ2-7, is KAGVTQTPRYLIKTRGQQVTLSCSPISGHRSVSWYQQTPGQGLQFLFEYFSETQRNKGNFPGRFSGRQFSNSRSEMNVSTLELGDSALYLCASSLARGGGAYEQYFGPGTRLTVT.

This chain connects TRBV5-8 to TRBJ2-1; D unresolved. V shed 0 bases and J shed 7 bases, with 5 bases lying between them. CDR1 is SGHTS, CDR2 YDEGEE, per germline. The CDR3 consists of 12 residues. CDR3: CASSLARNEQFF. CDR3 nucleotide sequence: TGTGCCAGCAGCTTGGCCCGGAATGAGCAGTTCTTC. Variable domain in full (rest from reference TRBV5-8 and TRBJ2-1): EAGVTQSPTHLIKTRGQQATLRCSPISGHTSVYWYQQALGLGLQFLLWYDEGEERNRGNFPPRFSGRQFPNYSSELNVNALELEDSALYLCASSLARNEQFFGPGTRLTVL.

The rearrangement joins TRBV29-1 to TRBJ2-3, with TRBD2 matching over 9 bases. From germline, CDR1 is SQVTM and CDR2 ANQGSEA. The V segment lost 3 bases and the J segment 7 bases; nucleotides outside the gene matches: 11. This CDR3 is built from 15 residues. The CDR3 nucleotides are TGCAGCGTTGAGTTTCCTAGCGGGACCAGGTATACGCAGTATTTT. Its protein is CSVEFPSGTRYTQYF.

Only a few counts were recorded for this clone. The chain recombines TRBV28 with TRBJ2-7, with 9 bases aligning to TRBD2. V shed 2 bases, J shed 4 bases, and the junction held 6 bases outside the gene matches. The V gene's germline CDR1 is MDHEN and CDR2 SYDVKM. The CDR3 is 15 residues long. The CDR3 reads CASSLAAGGPYEQYF. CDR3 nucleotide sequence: TGTGCCAGCAGTTTAGCGGCGGGAGGGCCGTACGAGCAGTACTTC. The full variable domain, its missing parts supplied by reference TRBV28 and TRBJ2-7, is DVKVTQSSRYLVKRTGEKVFLECVQDMDHENMFWYRQDPGLGLRLIYFSYDVKMKEKGDIPEGYSVSREKKERFSLILESASTNQTSMYLCASSLAAGGPYEQYFGPGTRLTVT.

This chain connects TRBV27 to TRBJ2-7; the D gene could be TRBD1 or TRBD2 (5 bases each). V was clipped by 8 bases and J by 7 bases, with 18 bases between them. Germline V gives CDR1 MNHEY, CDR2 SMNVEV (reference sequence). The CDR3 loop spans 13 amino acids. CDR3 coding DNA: TGTGCCAGCGGGGGAAGCCCCGAATTGGAGCAGTACTTC. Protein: CASGGSPELEQYF.

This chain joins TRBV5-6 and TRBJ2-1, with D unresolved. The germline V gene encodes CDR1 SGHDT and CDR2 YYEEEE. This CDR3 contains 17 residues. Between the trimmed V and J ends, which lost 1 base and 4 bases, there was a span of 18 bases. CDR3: CASSLTPDSRRYNEQFF. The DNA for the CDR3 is TGTGCCAGCAGCTTGACCCCTGACTCGCGGCGGTACAATGAGCAGTTCTTC.

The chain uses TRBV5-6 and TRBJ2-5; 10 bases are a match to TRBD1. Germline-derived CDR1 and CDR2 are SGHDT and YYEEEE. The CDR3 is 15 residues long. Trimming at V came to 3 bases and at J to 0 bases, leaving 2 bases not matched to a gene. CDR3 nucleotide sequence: TGTGCCAGCAGCTGGGACAGGGGACACCAAGAGACCCAGTACTTC. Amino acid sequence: CASSWDRGHQETQYF.

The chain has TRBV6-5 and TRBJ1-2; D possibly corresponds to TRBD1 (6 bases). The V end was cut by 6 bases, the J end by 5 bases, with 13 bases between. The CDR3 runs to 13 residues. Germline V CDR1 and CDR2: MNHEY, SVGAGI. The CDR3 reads CASSTGSGYGYTF. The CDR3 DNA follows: TGTGCCAGCAGCACAGGGAGTGGGTATGGCTACACCTTC.

The CDR3 loop is CASSSSGRIAPDTQYF. In DNA form, the CDR3 reads TGTGCCAGCAGCTCTAGCGGGAGAATCGCGCCAGATACGCAGTATTTT. The genes are TRBV9 and TRBJ2-3; 10 positions match TRBD2. This CDR3 comprises 16 residues. V lost 4 bases, J lost 4 bases, and 9 bases stayed unmatched. Germline V lookup: CDR1 SGDLS, CDR2 YYNGEE.

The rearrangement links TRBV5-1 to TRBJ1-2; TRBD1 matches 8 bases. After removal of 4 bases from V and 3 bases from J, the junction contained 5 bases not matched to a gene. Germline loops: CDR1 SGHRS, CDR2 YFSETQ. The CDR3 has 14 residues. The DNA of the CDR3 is TGCGCCAGCAGCGTAACAGGGGGAGACTATGGCTACACCTTC. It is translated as CASSVTGGDYGYTF.

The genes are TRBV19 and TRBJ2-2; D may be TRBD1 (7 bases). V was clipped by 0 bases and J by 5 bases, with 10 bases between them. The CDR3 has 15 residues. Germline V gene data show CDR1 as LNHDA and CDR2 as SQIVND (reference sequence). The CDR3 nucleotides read TGTGCCAGTAGTATAGATGCAGGGGGGACCGGGGAGCTGTTTTTT. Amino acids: CASSIDAGGTGELFF. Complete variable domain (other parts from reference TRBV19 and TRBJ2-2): DGGITQSPKYLFRKEGQNVTLSCEQNLNHDAMYWYRQDPGQGLRLIYYSQIVNDFQKGDIAEGYSVSREKKESFPLTVTSAQKNPTAFYLCASSIDAGGTGELFFGEGSRLTVL.

The CDR3 DNA reads TGCGCCAGCAGCCATGACTGGGGGACAGGGGGATACGAGCAGTACTTC. Translation gives CASSHDWGTGGYEQYF. This chain links TRBV4-3 with TRBJ2-7; TRBD1 aligns across 11 bases. V shed 3 bases, J shed 4 bases, and the junction held 8 bases outside the gene matches. The CDR3 spans 16 residues. Germline V gene data show CDR1 as LGHNA and CDR2 as YSLEER.

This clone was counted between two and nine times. This chain's CDR3 is CATGDSYNEQFF. CDR3 DNA: TGTGCCACCGGGGACTCCTACAATGAGCAGTTCTTC. This chain connects TRBV19 to TRBJ2-1; D is possibly TRBD2 (5 bases). CDR3 length equals 12 residues. Germline-derived CDR1 and CDR2 are LNHDA and SQIVND (reference sequence). V was clipped by 10 bases and J by 0 bases, with 7 bases between them.

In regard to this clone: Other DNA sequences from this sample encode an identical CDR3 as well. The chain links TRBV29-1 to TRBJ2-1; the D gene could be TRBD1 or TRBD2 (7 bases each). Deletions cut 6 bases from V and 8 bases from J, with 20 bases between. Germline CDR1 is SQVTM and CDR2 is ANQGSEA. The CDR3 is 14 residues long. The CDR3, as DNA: TGCAGCGTGAGGGGGCTAGGGGGGGACGATGAGCAGTTCTTC. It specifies CSVRGLGGDDEQFF.

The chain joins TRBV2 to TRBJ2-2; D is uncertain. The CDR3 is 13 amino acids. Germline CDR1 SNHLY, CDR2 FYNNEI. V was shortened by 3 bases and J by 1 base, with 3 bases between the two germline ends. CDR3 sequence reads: CASSDGNTGELFF. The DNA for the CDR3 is TGTGCCAGCAGTGATGGGAACACCGGGGAGCTGTTTTTT. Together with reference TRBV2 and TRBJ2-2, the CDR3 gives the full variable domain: EPEVTQTPSHQVTQMGQEVILRCVPISNHLYFYWYRQILGQKVEFLVSFYNNEISEKSEIFDDQFSVERPDGSNFTLKIRSTKLEDSAMYFCASSDGNTGELFFGEGSRLTVL.

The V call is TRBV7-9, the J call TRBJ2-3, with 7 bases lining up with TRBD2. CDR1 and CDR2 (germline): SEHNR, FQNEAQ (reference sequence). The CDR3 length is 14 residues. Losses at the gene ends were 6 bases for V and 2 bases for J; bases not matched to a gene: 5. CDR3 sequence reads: CASSMRGITDTQYF. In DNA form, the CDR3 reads TGTGCCAGCAGTATGCGGGGGATCACAGATACGCAGTATTTT.

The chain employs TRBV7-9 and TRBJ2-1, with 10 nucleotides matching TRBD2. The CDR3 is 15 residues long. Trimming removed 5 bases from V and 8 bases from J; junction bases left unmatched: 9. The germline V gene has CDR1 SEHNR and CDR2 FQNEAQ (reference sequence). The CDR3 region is CASSPGTSVHDEQFF. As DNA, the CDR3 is TGTGCCAGCAGCCCCGGGACTAGCGTTCATGATGAGCAGTTCTTC.

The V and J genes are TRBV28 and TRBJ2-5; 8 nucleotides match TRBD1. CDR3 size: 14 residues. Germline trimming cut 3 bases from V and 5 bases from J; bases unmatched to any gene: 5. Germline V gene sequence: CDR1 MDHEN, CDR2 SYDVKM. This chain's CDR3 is CASSLQGARETQYF. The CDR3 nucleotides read TGTGCCAGCAGTTTGCAGGGGGCAAGGGAGACCCAGTACTTC.

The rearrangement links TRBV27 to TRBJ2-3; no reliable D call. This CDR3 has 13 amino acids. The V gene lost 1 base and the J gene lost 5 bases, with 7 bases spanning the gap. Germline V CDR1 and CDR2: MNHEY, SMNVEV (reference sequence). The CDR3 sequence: CASSLYTIDTQYF. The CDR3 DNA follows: TGTGCCAGCAGTTTATATACTATAGATACGCAGTATTTT.

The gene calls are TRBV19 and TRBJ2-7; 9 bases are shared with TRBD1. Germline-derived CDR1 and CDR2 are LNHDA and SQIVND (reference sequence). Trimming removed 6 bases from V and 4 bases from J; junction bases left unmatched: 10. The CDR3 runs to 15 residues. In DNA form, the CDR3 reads TGTGCCAGTAGCTGGGGGGGACAGGGTTCGTACGAGCAGTACTTC. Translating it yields CASSWGGQGSYEQYF.

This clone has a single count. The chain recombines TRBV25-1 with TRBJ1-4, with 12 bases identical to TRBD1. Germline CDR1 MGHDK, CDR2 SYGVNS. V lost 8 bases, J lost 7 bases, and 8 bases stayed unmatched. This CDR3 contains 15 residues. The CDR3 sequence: CASLGTGGPSEKLFF. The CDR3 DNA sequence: TGTGCCAGCCTTGGGACAGGGGGCCCGAGTGAAAAACTGTTTTTT.

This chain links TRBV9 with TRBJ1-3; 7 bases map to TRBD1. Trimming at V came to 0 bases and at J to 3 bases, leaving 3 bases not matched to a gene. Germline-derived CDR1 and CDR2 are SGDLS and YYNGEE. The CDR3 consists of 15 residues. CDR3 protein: CASSVGDRVGNTIYF. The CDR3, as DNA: TGTGCCAGCAGCGTAGGAGACAGGGTTGGAAACACCATATATTTT.

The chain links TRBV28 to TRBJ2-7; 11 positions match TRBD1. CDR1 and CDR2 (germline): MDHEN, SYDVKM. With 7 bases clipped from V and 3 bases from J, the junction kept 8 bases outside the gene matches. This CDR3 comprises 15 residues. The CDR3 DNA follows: TGTGCCAGCATGACGGGGACAGGGGGGATCTACGAGCAGTACTTC. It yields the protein CASMTGTGGIYEQYF.

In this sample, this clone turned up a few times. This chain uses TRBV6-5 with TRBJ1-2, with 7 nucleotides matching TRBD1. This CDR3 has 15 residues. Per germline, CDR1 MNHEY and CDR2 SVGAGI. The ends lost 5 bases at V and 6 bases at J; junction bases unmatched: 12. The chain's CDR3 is CASSPQGGAPDGYTF. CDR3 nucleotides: TGTGCCAGCAGTCCTCAAGGGGGCGCCCCCGATGGCTACACCTTC.

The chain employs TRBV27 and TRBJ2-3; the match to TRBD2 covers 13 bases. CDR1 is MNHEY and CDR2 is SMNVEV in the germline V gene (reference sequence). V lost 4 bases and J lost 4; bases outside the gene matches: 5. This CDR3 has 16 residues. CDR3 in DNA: TGTGCCAGCAGTTACACTAGCGGGGGGGGCCCAGATACGCAGTATTTT. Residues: CASSYTSGGGPDTQYF.